There are a few counts of the clone carrying this TCR beta chain. Its target is unknown. This sample was included in a study of identical twins. General study results and limits: There were fewer insertions in abundant cord blood beta clonotypes, but memory repertoires showed no such pattern.

Template switching added a universal primer binding site, and final cDNA carried unique molecular identifiers. One entry per CDR3 protein results from TCRdb running MiXCR on the 5' RACE reads. The sample includes about 900,000 distinct CDR3 sequences, 9% to 15% of them seen just once. These records were also assigned to another study, of yellow fever vaccine responses in identical twins.

Sequenced input: PBMCs. This TCR came from a woman under 30 in good health.

The DNA of the CDR3 is TGCGCCAGCAGCCAGACACGGACCTACACCGGGGAGCTGTTTTTT. Translation gives CASSQTRTYTGELFF. The V gene is TRBV4-1, the J gene TRBJ2-2; D is unresolved. The CDR3 runs 15 residues. V gave up 3 bases and J gave up 3 bases, with 11 bases separating them. CDR1 and CDR2 from the germline V gene are MGHRA and YSYEKL.